This TCR beta chain came from a study of blood T cell repertoires in COVID-19. Patients in Seattle were enrolled during active infection, then followed longitudinally. The CDR3 has 16 residues. Deletions cut 4 bases from V and 8 bases from J, with 23 bases between. Germline V gene lookup returns CDR1 MDHEN and CDR2 SYDVKM. Clones were read by immunoSEQ multiplex PCR, and TCRdb kept only the in-frame ones, dropping some. This table holds under 400,000 clones, about 90% found once. The chain carries TRBV28 and TRBJ1-2; D remains ambiguous. Sequencing was done on a sample of peripheral blood. This receptor was obtained from a woman in her 30s with COVID-19, enrolled during active disease. Here the CDR3 reads CASSSNLETVPGGYTF. The CDR3 DNA follows: TGTGCCAGCAGTTCCAACCTAGAGACGGTTCCGGGAGGCTACACCTTC.